This T cell receptor beta chain is from a study of T cell repertoires in cytomegalovirus infection. Study-wide context: A matching HLA type, together with CMV infection, was signaled by public TCR beta signatures.

This clonotype came up a few times. The antigen is unknown. From germline, CDR1 is SQVTM and CDR2 ANQGSEA. V was shortened by 1 base and J by 0 bases, with 8 bases between the two germline ends. The CDR3 covers 14 residues. Via MiXCR, TCRdb re-called the reads, giving one row per CDR3 protein. The table shows around 300,000 distinct CDR3 sequences, with roughly 25% occurring only once. Study observations and caveats: Clonotypes of TCR beta that were HLA-C-restricted and CMV-specific dominated the ex vivo response.

V usage is TRBV29-1 and J usage is TRBJ2-3; D remains unclear. The source is a human donor in good health (CMV status not recorded). Some clones in this sample may be carry-over from other donors' samples. Sequencing was done on a sample of PBMCs. CDR3 nucleotides: TGCAGCGTTGAAGCCCCCCGAAGCACAGATACGCAGTATTTT. This sequence encodes CSVEAPRSTDTQYF.